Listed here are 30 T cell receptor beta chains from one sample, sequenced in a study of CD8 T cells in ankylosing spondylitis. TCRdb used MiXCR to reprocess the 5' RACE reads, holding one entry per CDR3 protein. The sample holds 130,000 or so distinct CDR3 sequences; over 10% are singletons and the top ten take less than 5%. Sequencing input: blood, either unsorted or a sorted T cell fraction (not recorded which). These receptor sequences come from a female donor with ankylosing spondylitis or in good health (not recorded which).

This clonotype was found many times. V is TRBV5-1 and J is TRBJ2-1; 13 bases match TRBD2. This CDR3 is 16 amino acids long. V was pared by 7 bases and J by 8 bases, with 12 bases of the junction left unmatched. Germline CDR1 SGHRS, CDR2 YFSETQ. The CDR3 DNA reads TGCGCCAGCCACAATGGCGGGACTAGCGGGACGTATGAGCAGTTCTTC. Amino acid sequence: CASHNGGTSGTYEQFF.

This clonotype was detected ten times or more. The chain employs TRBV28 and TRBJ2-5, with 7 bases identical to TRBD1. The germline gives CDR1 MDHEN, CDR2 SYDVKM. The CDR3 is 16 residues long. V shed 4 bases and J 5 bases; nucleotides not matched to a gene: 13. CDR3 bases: TGTGCCAGCAGTTCCTATACAACAGGGGAGATGGAGACCCAGTACTTC. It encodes CASSSYTTGEMETQYF.

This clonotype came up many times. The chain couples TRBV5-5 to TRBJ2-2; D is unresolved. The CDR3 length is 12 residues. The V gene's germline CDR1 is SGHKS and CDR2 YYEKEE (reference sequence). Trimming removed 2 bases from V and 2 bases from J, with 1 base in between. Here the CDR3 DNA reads TGTGCCAGCAGCTTTAACACCGGGGAGCTGTTTTTT. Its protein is CASSFNTGELFF.

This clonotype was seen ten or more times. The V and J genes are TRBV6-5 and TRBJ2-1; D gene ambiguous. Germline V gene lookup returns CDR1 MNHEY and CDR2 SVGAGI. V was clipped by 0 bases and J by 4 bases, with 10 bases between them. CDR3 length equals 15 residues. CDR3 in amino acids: CASSYSPRNYNEQFF. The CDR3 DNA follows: TGTGCCAGCAGTTACTCTCCCAGGAATTACAATGAGCAGTTCTTC.

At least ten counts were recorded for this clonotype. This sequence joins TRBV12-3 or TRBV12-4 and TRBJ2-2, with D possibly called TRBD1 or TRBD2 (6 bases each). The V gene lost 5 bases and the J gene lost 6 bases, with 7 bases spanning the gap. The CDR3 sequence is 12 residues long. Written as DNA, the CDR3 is TGTGCCAGCAGTCGGGGGCCCGGGGAGCTGTTTTTT. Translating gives CASSRGPGELFF.

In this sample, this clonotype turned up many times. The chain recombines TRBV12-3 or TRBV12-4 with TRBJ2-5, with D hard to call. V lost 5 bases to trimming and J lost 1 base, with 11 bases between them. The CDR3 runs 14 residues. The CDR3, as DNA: TGTGCCAGCAGTCCTACTAACTCCCAAGAGACCCAGTACTTC. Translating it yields CASSPTNSQETQYF.

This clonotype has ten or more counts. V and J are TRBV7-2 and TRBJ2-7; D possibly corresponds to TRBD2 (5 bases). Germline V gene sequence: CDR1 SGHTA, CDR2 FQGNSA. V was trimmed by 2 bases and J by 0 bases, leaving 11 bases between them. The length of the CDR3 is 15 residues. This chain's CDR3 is CASSLSGGGSYEQYF. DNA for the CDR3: TGTGCCAGCAGCTTAAGCGGCGGCGGCTCCTACGAGCAGTACTTC.

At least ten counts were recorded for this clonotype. The CDR3 DNA reads TGTGCCAGCAGTTCAACCTGGACTAGTATGAAGAGTGAGCAGTTCTTC. Translating it yields CASSSTWTSMKSEQFF. V usage is TRBV6-5 and J usage is TRBJ2-1; 7 bases are shared with TRBD2. Germline V gene lookup returns CDR1 MNHEY and CDR2 SVGAGI. The length of the CDR3 is 16 residues. The trim removed 4 bases at V and 9 bases at J, leaving 15 bases unmatched.

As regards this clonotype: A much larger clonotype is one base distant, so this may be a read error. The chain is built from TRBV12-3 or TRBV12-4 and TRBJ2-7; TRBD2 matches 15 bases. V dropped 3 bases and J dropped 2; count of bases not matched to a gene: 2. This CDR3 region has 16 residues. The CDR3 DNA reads TGTGCCAGCAGTTTCGGGACTAGCGGGAGGACCTACGAGCAGTACTTC. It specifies CASSFGTSGRTYEQYF.

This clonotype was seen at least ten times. CDR3 DNA sequence: TGTGCCAGCAAGGGGGACAGGGGACGCGGGATCGGGGAGCTGTTTTTT. It specifies CASKGDRGRGIGELFF. The rearrangement links TRBV2 to TRBJ2-2, with 10 positions matching TRBD1. V lost 7 bases and J lost 7; bases outside the gene matches: 12. This CDR3 is 16 amino acids long. CDR1 and CDR2 from the germline V gene are SNHLY and FYNNEI. The whole variable domain, filled in from reference TRBV2 and TRBJ2-2, reads EPEVTQTPSHQVTQMGQEVILRCVPISNHLYFYWYRQILGQKVEFLVSFYNNEISEKSEIFDDQFSVERPDGSNFTLKIRSTKLEDSAMYFCASKGDRGRGIGELFFGEGSRLTVL.

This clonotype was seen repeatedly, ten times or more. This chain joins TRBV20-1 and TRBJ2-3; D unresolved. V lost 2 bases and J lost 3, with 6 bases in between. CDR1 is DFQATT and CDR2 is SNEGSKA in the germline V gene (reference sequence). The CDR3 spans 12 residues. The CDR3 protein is CSARIGTDTQYF. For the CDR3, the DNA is TGCAGTGCTAGAATAGGGACAGATACGCAGTATTTT.

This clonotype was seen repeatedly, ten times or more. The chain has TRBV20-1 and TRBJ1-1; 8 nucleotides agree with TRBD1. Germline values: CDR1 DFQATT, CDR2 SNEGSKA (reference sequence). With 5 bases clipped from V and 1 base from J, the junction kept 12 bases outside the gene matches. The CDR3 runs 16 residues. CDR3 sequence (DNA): TGCAGTGCTTCACCTCAGGGGGCGGGAAAGAACACTGAAGCTTTCTTT. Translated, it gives CSASPQGAGKNTEAFF.

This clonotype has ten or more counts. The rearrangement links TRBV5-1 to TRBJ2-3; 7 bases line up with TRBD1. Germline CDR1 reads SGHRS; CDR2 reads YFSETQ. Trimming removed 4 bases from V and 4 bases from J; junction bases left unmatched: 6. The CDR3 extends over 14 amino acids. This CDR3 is CASSPMTGSDTQYF. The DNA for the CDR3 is TGCGCCAGCAGCCCAATGACAGGGTCAGATACGCAGTATTTT.

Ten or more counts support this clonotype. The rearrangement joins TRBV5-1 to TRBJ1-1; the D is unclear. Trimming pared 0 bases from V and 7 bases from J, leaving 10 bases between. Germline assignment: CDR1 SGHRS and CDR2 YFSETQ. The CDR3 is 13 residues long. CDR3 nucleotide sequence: TGCGCCAGCAGCTTGGACGAGTCGAGTGAAGCTTTCTTT. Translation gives CASSLDESSEAFF.

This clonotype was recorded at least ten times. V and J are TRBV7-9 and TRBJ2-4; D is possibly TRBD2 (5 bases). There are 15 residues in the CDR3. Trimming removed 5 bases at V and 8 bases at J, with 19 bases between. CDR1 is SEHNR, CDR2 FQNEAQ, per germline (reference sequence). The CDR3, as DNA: TGTGCCAGCAGCCCCAATCGGGGTGTTGGGGACATTCAGTACTTC. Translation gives CASSPNRGVGDIQYF.

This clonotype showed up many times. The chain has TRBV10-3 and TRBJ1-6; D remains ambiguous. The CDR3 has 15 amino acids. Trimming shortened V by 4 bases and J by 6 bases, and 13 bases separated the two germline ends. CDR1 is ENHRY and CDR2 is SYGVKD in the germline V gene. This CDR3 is CAISVLPAANSPLHF. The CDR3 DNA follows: TGTGCCATCAGTGTCCTACCGGCGGCTAATTCACCCCTCCACTTT.

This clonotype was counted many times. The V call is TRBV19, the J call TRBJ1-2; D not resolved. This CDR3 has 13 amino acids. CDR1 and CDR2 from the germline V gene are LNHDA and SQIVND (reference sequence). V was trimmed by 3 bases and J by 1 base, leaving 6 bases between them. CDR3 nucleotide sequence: TGTGCCAGTAGTATGAAAGTTAACTATGGCTACACCTTC. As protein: CASSMKVNYGYTF. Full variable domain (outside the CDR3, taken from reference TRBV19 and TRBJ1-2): DGGITQSPKYLFRKEGQNVTLSCEQNLNHDAMYWYRQDPGQGLRLIYYSQIVNDFQKGDIAEGYSVSREKKESFPLTVTSAQKNPTAFYLCASSMKVNYGYTFGSGTRLTVV.

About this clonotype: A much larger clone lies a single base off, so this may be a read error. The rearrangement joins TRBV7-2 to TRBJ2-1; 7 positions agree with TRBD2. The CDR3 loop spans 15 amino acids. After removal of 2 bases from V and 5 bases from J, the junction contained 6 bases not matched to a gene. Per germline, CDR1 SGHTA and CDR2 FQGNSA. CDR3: CASSLRMAGDNEQFF. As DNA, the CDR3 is TGTGCCAGCAGCTTACGAATGGCGGGGGACAATGAGCAGTTCTTC.

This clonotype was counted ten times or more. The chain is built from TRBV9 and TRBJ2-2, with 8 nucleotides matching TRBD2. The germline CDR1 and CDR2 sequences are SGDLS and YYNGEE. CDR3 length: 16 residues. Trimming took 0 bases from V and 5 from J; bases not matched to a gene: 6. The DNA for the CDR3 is TGTGCCAGCAGCGTAGATGTCGGGGGGGCGACCGGGGAGCTGTTTTTT. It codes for CASSVDVGGATGELFF.

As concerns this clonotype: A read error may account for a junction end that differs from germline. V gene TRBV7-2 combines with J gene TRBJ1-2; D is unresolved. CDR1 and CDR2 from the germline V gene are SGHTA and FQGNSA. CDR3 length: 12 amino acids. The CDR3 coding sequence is TGTGCCAGCAGCTTAGAGGGCTATGGCTACTCCTTC. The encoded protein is CASSLEGYGYSF. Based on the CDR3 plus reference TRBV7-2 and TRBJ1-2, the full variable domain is GAGVSQSPSNKVTEKGKDVELRCDPISGHTALYWYRQSLGQGLEFLIYFQGNSAPDKSGLPSDRFSAERTGGSVSTLTIQRTQQEDSAVYLCASSLEGYGYSFGSGTRLTVV.

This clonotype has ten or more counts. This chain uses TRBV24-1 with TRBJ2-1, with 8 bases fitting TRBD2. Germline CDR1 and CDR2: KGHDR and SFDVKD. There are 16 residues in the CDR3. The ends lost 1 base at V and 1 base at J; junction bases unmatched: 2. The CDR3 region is CATSDFRGGSYNEQFF. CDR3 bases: TGTGCCACCAGTGATTTTCGGGGGGGGTCCTACAATGAGCAGTTCTTC.

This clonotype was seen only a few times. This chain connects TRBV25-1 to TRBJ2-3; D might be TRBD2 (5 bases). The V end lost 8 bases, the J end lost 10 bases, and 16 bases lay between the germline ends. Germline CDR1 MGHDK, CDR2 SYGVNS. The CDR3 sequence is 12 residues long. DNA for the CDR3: TGTGCCAGCCTTAATCCCGGGATTGCGCAGTATTTT. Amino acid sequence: CASLNPGIAQYF.

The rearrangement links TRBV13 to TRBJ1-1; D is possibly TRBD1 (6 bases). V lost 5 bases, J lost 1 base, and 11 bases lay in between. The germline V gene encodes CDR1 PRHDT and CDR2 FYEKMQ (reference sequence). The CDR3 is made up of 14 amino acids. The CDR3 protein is CASSPGHRNTEAFF. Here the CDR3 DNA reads TGTGCCAGCAGCCCGGGACACCGGAACACTGAAGCTTTCTTT.

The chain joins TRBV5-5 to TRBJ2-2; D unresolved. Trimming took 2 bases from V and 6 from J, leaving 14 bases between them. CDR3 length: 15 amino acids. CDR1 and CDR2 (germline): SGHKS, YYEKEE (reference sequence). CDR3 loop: CASSFRSLEAGELFF. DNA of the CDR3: TGTGCCAGCAGCTTTCGCAGCCTTGAGGCCGGGGAGCTGTTTTTT.

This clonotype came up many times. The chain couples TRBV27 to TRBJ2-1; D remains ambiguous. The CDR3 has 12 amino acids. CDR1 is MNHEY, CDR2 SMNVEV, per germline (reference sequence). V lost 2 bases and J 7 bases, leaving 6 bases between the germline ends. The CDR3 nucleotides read TGTGCCAGCAGTTTAGGGCATAATGAGCAGTTCTTC. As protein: CASSLGHNEQFF.

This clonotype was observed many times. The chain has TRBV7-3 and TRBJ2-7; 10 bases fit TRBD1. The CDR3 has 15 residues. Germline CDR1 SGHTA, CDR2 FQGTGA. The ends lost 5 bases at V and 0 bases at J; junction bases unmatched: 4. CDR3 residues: CASSPGTGVSYEQYF. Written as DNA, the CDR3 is TGTGCCAGCAGCCCCGGGACAGGGGTCTCCTACGAGCAGTACTTC.

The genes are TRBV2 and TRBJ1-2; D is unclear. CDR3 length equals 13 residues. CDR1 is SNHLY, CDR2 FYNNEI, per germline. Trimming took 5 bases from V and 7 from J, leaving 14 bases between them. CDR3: CASSRPGVGGYTF. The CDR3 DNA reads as TGTGCCAGCAGTCGACCCGGGGTGGGTGGCTACACCTTC.

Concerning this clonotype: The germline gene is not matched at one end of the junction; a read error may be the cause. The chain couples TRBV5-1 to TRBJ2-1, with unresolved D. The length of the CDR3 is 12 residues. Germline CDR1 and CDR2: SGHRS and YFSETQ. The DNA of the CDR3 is TGCGCCAGCAGCTTGCGTGGAAATGAGCGGTTCTTC. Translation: CASSLRGNERFF.

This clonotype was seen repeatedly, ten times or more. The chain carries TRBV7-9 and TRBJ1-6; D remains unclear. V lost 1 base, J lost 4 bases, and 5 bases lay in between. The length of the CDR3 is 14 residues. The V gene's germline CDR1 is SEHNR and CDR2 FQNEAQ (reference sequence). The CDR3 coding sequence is TGTGCCAGCAGCTTAGAGCAGTATAATTCACCCCTCCACTTT. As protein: CASSLEQYNSPLHF.

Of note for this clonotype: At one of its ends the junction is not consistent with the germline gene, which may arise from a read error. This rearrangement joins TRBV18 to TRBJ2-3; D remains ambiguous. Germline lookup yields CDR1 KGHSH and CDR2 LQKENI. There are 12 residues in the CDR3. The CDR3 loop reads CTSSLPPDTQYF. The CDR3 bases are TGTACCAGCTCACTCCCGCCAGATACGCAGTATTTT. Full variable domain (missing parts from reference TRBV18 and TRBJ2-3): NAGVMQNPRHLVRRRGQEARLRCSPMKGHSHVYWYRQLPEEGLKFMVYLQKENIIDESGMPKERFSAEFPKEGPSILRIQQVVRGDSAAYFCTSSLPPDTQYFGPGTRLTVL.